These T cell receptor beta chains were read from a single sample in a study of early T cells in non-severe SARS-CoV-2 infection. Via MiXCR, TCRdb re-called the 5' RACE reads, giving one row per CDR3 protein. The sample consists of around 78,000 distinct CDR3 sequences, about 14% of them appearing once. Source material: whole blood. The source of these receptors is an adult who was a healthcare worker with PCR-confirmed SARS-CoV-2 infection or an uninfected control (not recorded which). Both conserved end residues are part of each CDR3. D genes are given only for firm matches. A clone size is listed for some rows: how often the clone was seen (once, few, many), or a class if it is expanded.

J gene,CDR3 length,clone size,D gene,V gene,CDR3 DNA,CDR3 protein
TRBJ2-2,13,few,.,TRBV10-1,TGCGCCAGCAGTGAGCGGGACACCGGGGAGCTGTTTTTT,CASSERDTGELFF
TRBJ2-1,16,.,.,TRBV18,TGTGCCAGCTCACCACAATCTACTAGCTCCTACAATGAGCAGTTCTTC,CASSPQSTSSYNEQFF
TRBJ2-7,14,few,TRBD2,TRBV5-1,TGCGCCAGCAGCATCGGACTAGCGTCCGACGAGCAGTACTTC,CASSIGLASDEQYF
TRBJ2-7,12,.,.,TRBV10-2,TGCGCCAGCAGTGACACCCGGCGGGAGCAGTACTTC,CASSDTRREQYF
TRBJ1-6,12,.,.,TRBV5-1,TGCGCCAGCAGCTTCGAAGGAGAACCCCTCCACTTT,CASSFEGEPLHF
TRBJ2-3,15,many,TRBD1,TRBV6-5,TGTGCCAGCAGTTACTTGACAGGGGGTCTAGATACGCAGTATTTT,CASSYLTGGLDTQYF
TRBJ2-5,16,few,TRBD2,TRBV3-1,TGTGCCAGCGTCCCGACTAGCGGGAGCTCTCAAGAGACCCAGTACTTC,CASVPTSGSSQETQYF
TRBJ2-1,15,medium-sized,.,TRBV7-2,TGTGCCAGCAGCAAAGGGTGGGCGTCCTACAATGAGCAGTTCTTC,CASSKGWASYNEQFF
TRBJ2-1,10,.,.,TRBV29-1,TGCAGCGTGGGACCTACGGAACAGTTCTTC,CSVGPTEQFF
TRBJ2-1,12,.,.,TRBV6-1,TGTGCCAGCACCTCAATGAGTCGGACGCAGTTCTTC,CASTSMSRTQFF
TRBJ2-5,12,few,.,TRBV7-8,TGTGCCAGCAGCTACTTGGAGGAGACCCAGTACTTC,CASSYLEETQYF
TRBJ2-1,21,many,TRBD2,TRBV9,TGTGCCAGCAGCGTGGGACTAGCGGGAGGGGCCATCGGACAATACTACAATGAGCAGTTCTTC,CASSVGLAGGAIGQYYNEQFF
TRBJ2-7,16,few,.,TRBV20-1,TGCAGTGCAAGACCTCCGGTTGCGGGTAAGACCTACGAGCAGTACTTC,CSARPPVAGKTYEQYF
TRBJ2-5,15,few,TRBD2,TRBV7-3,TGTGCCAGCAGCTTAAGGCGGGGGTCGGAAGAGACCCAGTACTTC,CASSLRRGSEETQYF
TRBJ1-5,13,.,.,TRBV2,TGTGCCAGCAGAGAAATGAGAAATCAGCCCCAGCATTTT,CASREMRNQPQHF
TRBJ2-7,12,.,.,TRBV11-1,TGTGCCAGCAGCTTAGCGCGGACGCCACTATACTTC,CASSLARTPLYF
TRBJ2-6,16,many,.,TRBV19,TGTGCCAGCAAGGCATATACTACCTCTGGGGCCAACGTCCTGACTTTC,CASKAYTTSGANVLTF
TRBJ2-5,14,few,.,TRBV7-9,TGTGCCAGCAGCCCCCCAACAGGGAAGGAGACCCAGTACTTC,CASSPPTGKETQYF
TRBJ2-7,14,many,TRBD2,TRBV29-1,TGCAGCGTTGAAGGACTAGCGAGCTCCTACGAGCAGTACTTC,CSVEGLASSYEQYF
TRBJ2-1,14,.,.,TRBV29-1,TGCAGCGTCGGTAGACCGGGAGCCAACAATGAGCAGTTCTTC,CSVGRPGANNEQFF
TRBJ1-1,15,few,TRBD1,TRBV27,TGTGCCAGCAGTAGGGACAGGGGCATCAACACTGAAGCTTTCTTT,CASSRDRGINTEAFF
TRBJ1-1,14,.,.,TRBV10-3,TGTGCCATCAGTGAGTCGGTGGGAGGGACTGAAGCTTTCTTT,CAISESVGGTEAFF
TRBJ2-7,14,many,.,TRBV11-2,TGTGCCAGCAGCTTATCGGTCCTATCCTACGAGCAGTACTTC,CASSLSVLSYEQYF
TRBJ2-3,18,many,TRBD2,TRBV27,TGTGCCAGCGCCGGGGGGGCCGGGCCGGACCGAAGCACAGATACGCAGTATTTT,CASAGGAGPDRSTDTQYF
TRBJ2-7,16,few,TRBD2,TRBV20-1,TGCAGTGCTAGGGGCCTAGCGGGCGGGAGTGTCGACGAGCAGTACTTC,CSARGLAGGSVDEQYF
TRBJ1-2,17,many,TRBD1,TRBV6-5,TGTGCCAGCAGTAATTACAGTCCTGGGACAGGGCTTCGTGGCTACACCTTC,CASSNYSPGTGLRGYTF
TRBJ1-6,14,few,.,TRBV19,TGTGCCAGTAGTATCGAAAGAGATAATTCACCCCTCCACTTT,CASSIERDNSPLHF
TRBJ2-7,15,few,.,TRBV5-5,TGTGCCAGCAGCTTGGGGGTGGGAGTCTCCTACGAGCAGTACTTC,CASSLGVGVSYEQYF
TRBJ2-7,15,.,TRBD2,TRBV12-3/TRBV12-4,TGTGCCAGCAGTAGACGACTAGCGGTTTCCTACGAGCAGTACTTC,CASSRRLAVSYEQYF
TRBJ2-5,15,few,.,TRBV11-2,TGTGCCAGCAGCCTGGATAGGGGACGGGTGGAGACCCAGTACTTC,CASSLDRGRVETQYF
TRBJ1-2,13,.,TRBD1,TRBV6-6,TGTGCCAGCGCACAGGGGGCCGTCTATGGCTACACCTTC,CASAQGAVYGYTF
TRBJ1-6,16,few,TRBD1,TRBV6-2/TRBV6-3,TGTGCCAGCAGTTACCGGACAGGGGGCAATAATTCACCCCTCCACTTT,CASSYRTGGNNSPLHF
TRBJ2-5,18,many,TRBD1,TRBV10-1,TGCGCCAGCAGTGAGTCTTTCGGAGTCGGGACAGGTCGGGAGACCCAGTACTTC,CASSESFGVGTGRETQYF
TRBJ2-3,15,.,.,TRBV27,TGTGCCAGCAGTTTCCGGGTCGGGGCGGCAGATACGCAGTATTTT,CASSFRVGAADTQYF
TRBJ1-5,15,many,.,TRBV12-3/TRBV12-4,TGTGCCAGCAGTTTCCAGGGGACAAACAATCAGCCCCAGCATTTT,CASSFQGTNNQPQHF
TRBJ1-5,13,many,.,TRBV12-3/TRBV12-4,TGTGCCAGCACCACGGAAGTTGATCAGCCCCAGCATTTT,CASTTEVDQPQHF
TRBJ2-7,15,few,.,TRBV18,TGTGCCAGCTCACCACCGTCACTTAAAGGCGGCGAGCAGTACTTC,CASSPPSLKGGEQYF
TRBJ2-7,15,.,TRBD1,TRBV9,TGTGCCAGCAGCGCCGGGACAGGGGGCGGATACGAGCAGTACTTC,CASSAGTGGGYEQYF
TRBJ2-7,14,few,.,TRBV18,TGTGCCAGCTCACCGATGGGGAGCTCCTACGAGCAGTACTTC,CASSPMGSSYEQYF
TRBJ2-7,13,few,TRBD1,TRBV6-6,TGTGCCAGCAGGGGACAGGGGGACTACGAGCAGTACTTC,CASRGQGDYEQYF
TRBJ1-1,16,few,TRBD1,TRBV7-2,TGTGCCAGCAGCCCCATCAACTCCGACAGGGCGGCTGAAGCTTTCTTT,CASSPINSDRAAEAFF
TRBJ2-1,18,few,TRBD2,TRBV20-1,TGCAGTGCCCAGAAAGGAGGGAGCGGGAGGGCGACCCACAATGAGCAGTTCTTC,CSAQKGGSGRATHNEQFF
TRBJ1-1,13,medium-sized,TRBD1,TRBV20-1,TGCAGTGCTAGAGGAGACAGGGACACTGAAGCTTTCTTT,CSARGDRDTEAFF